Below, 30 T cell receptor beta chains from the same sample are listed, as sequenced in a study of T cells in Graves' hyperthyroidism and ophthalmopathy. There were TCR beta CDR3 regions amplified from RNA transcripts. HTBI primers were the set used in a first-round RT-PCR of the TCR CDR3. TCRdb reprocessed the multiplex PCR reads via MiXCR and lists one record per CDR3 protein. This sample has approximately 600,000 distinct CDR3 sequences; about 14% occur once, and the top ten carry about 5.8%. Specimen: blood. These receptors all stem from a woman aged 25 to 39 with Graves' hyperthyroidism that later progressed to Graves' ophthalmopathy.

A few counts support this clonotype. The chain links TRBV11-2 to TRBJ2-5; TRBD1 matches 9 bases. V lost 6 bases, J lost 5 bases, and 10 bases stayed unmatched. The V gene's germline CDR1 is SGHAT and CDR2 FQNNGV. CDR3 length: 15 residues. The CDR3 sequence is CASSTSGTGLETQYF. CDR3 DNA: TGTGCCAGCAGTACCTCCGGGACAGGGTTGGAGACCCAGTACTTC.

Many counts were recorded for this clonotype. The gene calls are TRBV3-1 and TRBJ1-1, with TRBD1 identical over 7 bases. Trimming cost V 1 base and J 1 base; bases outside gene matches: 6. The CDR3 totals 16 residues. Germline V CDR1 and CDR2: LGHDT, YNNKEL (reference sequence). The CDR3 coding sequence is TGTGCCAGCAGCCAAGTTAGGGGGCCAAAGAACACTGAAGCTTTCTTT. Protein product: CASSQVRGPKNTEAFF. The complete variable domain, with remaining parts taken from reference TRBV3-1 and TRBJ1-1, reads DTAVSQTPKYLVTQMGNDKSIKCEQNLGHDTMYWYKQDSKKFLKIMFSYNNKELIINETVPNRFSPKSPDKAHLNLHINSLELGDSAVYFCASSQVRGPKNTEAFFGQGTRLTVV.

This clonotype appeared many times. V and J are TRBV12-3 or TRBV12-4 and TRBJ1-1; D may be TRBD1 (6 bases). V dropped 6 bases and J dropped 4 bases, with 15 bases sitting between them. The CDR3 sequence is 14 residues long. The CDR3 coding sequence is TGTGCCAGCAGCTTTAGGGGGGCAGGCACTGAAGCTTTCTTT. It specifies CASSFRGAGTEAFF.

This clonotype was detected ten times or more. The J gene is TRBJ1-2, the V gene TRBV30; D call uncertain. This CDR3 has 14 residues. Per the germline V gene, CDR1 is GTSNPN and CDR2 is SVGIG (reference sequence). The V end lost 0 bases, the J end lost 2 bases, and 10 bases lay between the germline ends. As DNA, the CDR3 is TGTGCCTGGAGTGTACCGGGGTTGAACTATGGCTACACCTTC. Residues: CAWSVPGLNYGYTF.

The V call is TRBV4-1, the J call TRBJ1-2; D not resolved. Germline assignment: CDR1 MGHRA and CDR2 YSYEKL. The V end lost 0 bases, the J end lost 2 bases, and 13 bases lay between the germline ends. The length of the CDR3 is 16 residues. The chain's CDR3 is CASSQDPRSLNYGYTF. The CDR3 DNA is TGCGCCAGCAGCCAAGATCCACGGTCGCTGAACTATGGCTACACCTTC.

The table lists this clonotype with many counts. The genes are TRBV2 and TRBJ1-1, with a tentative D call TRBD1 (6 bases). The ends were cut back, 6 bases at V and 6 bases at J, with 17 bases in the middle. The CDR3 runs 14 residues. CDR1 and CDR2 (germline): SNHLY, FYNNEI. DNA of the CDR3: TGTGCCAGCAGCTCGGACAGAGGTGGACCTGAAGCTTTCTTT. This translates into CASSSDRGGPEAFF.

This clonotype was found a few times. The V and J genes are TRBV7-8 and TRBJ1-4; no clear D. There are 15 residues in the CDR3. Between the trimmed V and J ends, which lost 1 base and 5 bases, there was a span of 11 bases. CDR1 SGHVS and CDR2 FQNEAQ come from the germline V gene. This CDR3 is CASSLGPGSNEKLFF. The CDR3 DNA sequence: TGTGCCAGCAGCTTAGGCCCCGGATCGAATGAAAAACTGTTTTTT.

In its sample, this clonotype was seen once. The genes are TRBV28 and TRBJ2-7, with D possibly being TRBD2 (7 bases). CDR1 and CDR2 (germline): MDHEN, SYDVKM. With 7 bases removed from V and 2 bases from J, the gap between germline ends came to 18 bases. The CDR3 is made up of 15 amino acids. The DNA for the CDR3 is TGTGCCAGCACCCGAGGAGGCGGGGGCCCCTACGAGCAGTACTTC. Residues: CASTRGGGGPYEQYF. The full variable domain, in which reference TRBV28 and TRBJ2-7 provide the parts outside the CDR3, is DVKVTQSSRYLVKRTGEKVFLECVQDMDHENMFWYRQDPGLGLRLIYFSYDVKMKEKGDIPEGYSVSREKKERFSLILESASTNQTSMYLCASTRGGGGPYEQYFGPGTRLTVT.

This clonotype showed up just a few times. The V and J genes are TRBV28 and TRBJ1-4; 10 positions agree with TRBD1. Germline V gene lookup returns CDR1 MDHEN and CDR2 SYDVKM. This CDR3 comprises 18 residues. The trim removed 2 bases at V and 7 bases at J, leaving 13 bases unmatched. CDR3 amino acids: CASSLSWMPGQGSEKLFF. Written as DNA, the CDR3 is TGTGCCAGCAGTTTAAGTTGGATGCCGGGACAGGGGAGTGAAAAACTGTTTTTT.

This clonotype occurred a few times. The chain couples TRBV11-3 to TRBJ1-5, with D perhaps matching TRBD1 (6 bases). CDR3 length equals 16 residues. V dropped 5 bases and J dropped 3 bases, with 17 bases sitting between them. From germline, CDR1 is SGHNT and CDR2 YENEEA. The CDR3 nucleotides read TGTGCCAGCAGCCCACTCTCTGTGGGGGCCAATCAGCCCCAGCATTTT. It is translated as CASSPLSVGANQPQHF.

This clonotype was recorded a few times. The V gene is TRBV6-1, the J gene TRBJ1-5; TRBD1 agrees at 8 bases. The J segment lost 6 bases and the V segment lost 7 bases, leaving 11 bases of the junction unmatched. This CDR3 spans 15 amino acids. In germline, CDR1 is MNHNS, CDR2 SASEGT. The CDR3 sequence: CASTLPTGASQPQHF. The CDR3 DNA is TGTGCCAGCACTCTCCCGACAGGGGCTAGTCAGCCCCAGCATTTT.

The chain carries TRBV6-5 and TRBJ1-1; D unclear. The CDR3 is 14 residues long. V lost 4 bases and J lost 5, with 14 bases in between. The germline gives CDR1 MNHEY, CDR2 SVGAGI. The CDR3 DNA reads TGTGCCAGCAGTTTCGGACGGACGGGTACTGAAGCTTTCTTT. It encodes CASSFGRTGTEAFF.

On this clonotype itself: The CDR3 end shows no conserved phenylalanine or tryptophan, and so a read error is likely. The chain carries TRBV6-1 and TRBJ2-2; TRBD2 agrees at 8 bases. This CDR3 has 18 residues. The trim removed 7 bases at V and 4 bases at J, leaving 17 bases unmatched. Germline V gene lookup returns CDR1 MNHNS and CDR2 SASEGT. The CDR3 region has the DNA TGTGCCAGCATCGACGGGGGACGGACTAGCCCCGGCACCGGGGAGCTGTTTTCC. It encodes CASIDGGRTSPGTGELFS.

The J gene is TRBJ2-1, the V gene TRBV12-3 or TRBV12-4, with 10 bases that match TRBD2. The CDR3 runs to 15 residues. Trimming removed 5 bases from V and 6 bases from J; junction bases left unmatched: 7. CDR3 region: CASSKTSGLINEQFF. CDR3 DNA sequence: TGTGCCAGCAGTAAGACTAGCGGGCTTATCAATGAGCAGTTCTTC.

This clonotype was counted many times. CDR3 bases: TGTGCCACCGAACTCCCCTCAGCGGCCTATGGCTACACCTTC. It codes for CATELPSAAYGYTF. The chain employs TRBV6-1 and TRBJ1-2; D not certain. The CDR3 length is 14 residues. The V gene lost 10 bases and the J gene lost 4 bases, with 19 bases spanning the gap. CDR1 is MNHNS and CDR2 is SASEGT in the germline V gene.

This clonotype was seen repeatedly, ten times or more. The chain is built from TRBV28 and TRBJ1-6; TRBD1 aligns across 8 bases. Germline V gene sequence: CDR1 MDHEN, CDR2 SYDVKM. The CDR3 loop spans 16 amino acids. V shed 5 bases and J 4 bases; nucleotides not matched to a gene: 7. The CDR3 region is CASSRRDRRYNSPLHF. The CDR3 DNA reads as TGTGCCAGCAGTAGACGGGACAGGCGATATAATTCACCCCTCCACTTT. Together with reference TRBV28 and TRBJ1-6, the CDR3 gives the full variable domain: DVKVTQSSRYLVKRTGEKVFLECVQDMDHENMFWYRQDPGLGLRLIYFSYDVKMKEKGDIPEGYSVSREKKERFSLILESASTNQTSMYLCASSRRDRRYNSPLHFGNGTRLTVT.

This clonotype was seen at least ten times. The rearrangement uses TRBV28 and TRBJ2-7; D gene uncertain. The CDR3 has 11 residues. From germline, CDR1 is MDHEN and CDR2 SYDVKM. V gave up 4 bases and J gave up 7 bases, with 8 bases separating them. The CDR3 sequence: CASSWSGEQYF. In nucleotides, the CDR3 is TGTGCCAGCAGTTGGTCCGGTGAGCAGTACTTC.

Points on this clonotype: With a much larger clone just one base away, this may be a read error. The rearrangement links TRBV11-2 to TRBJ2-7, with 11 bases lining up with TRBD2. Unmatched junction bases numbered 6, after V lost 5 bases and J lost 3 bases. Germline V gene lookup returns CDR1 SGHAT and CDR2 FQNNGV. The CDR3 contains 15 residues. CDR3 region: CASSQTSGSYYEQYF. The CDR3, as DNA: TGTGCCAGCAGCCAAACTAGCGGGAGTTACTACGAGCAGTACTTC.

This clonotype was seen at least ten times. The chain joins TRBV5-1 to TRBJ1-2, with 9 bases aligning to TRBD1. The CDR3 is 13 amino acids. Germline trimming cut 2 bases from V and 8 bases from J; bases unmatched to any gene: 4. CDR1 is SGHRS and CDR2 is YFSETQ in the germline V gene. In DNA, the CDR3 is TGCGCCAGCAGCTTACAGGGGGCAGAGGGCTACACCTTC. It codes for CASSLQGAEGYTF. The complete variable domain, with remaining parts taken from reference TRBV5-1 and TRBJ1-2, reads KAGVTQTPRYLIKTRGQQVTLSCSPISGHRSVSWYQQTPGQGLQFLFEYFSETQRNKGNFPGRFSGRQFSNSRSEMNVSTLELGDSALYLCASSLQGAEGYTFGSGTRLTVV.

This clonotype showed up many times. The rearrangement uses TRBV12-3 or TRBV12-4 and TRBJ1-1; D gene unclear. The CDR3 is made up of 16 amino acids. Trimming shortened V by 2 bases and J by 1 base, and 14 bases separated the two germline ends. The CDR3 DNA sequence: TGTGCCAGCAGTTTATTCAAAGGCAATCCGAACACTGAAGCTTTCTTT. Encoded protein: CASSLFKGNPNTEAFF.

This clonotype was detected a few times. The chain couples TRBV7-9 to TRBJ2-7, with a tentative D call TRBD2 (6 bases). The length of the CDR3 is 15 residues. CDR1 is SEHNR and CDR2 is FQNEAQ in the germline V gene (reference sequence). V lost 1 base and J lost 3, with 13 bases in between. The CDR3 DNA follows: TGTGCCAGCAGCTTAGAGAGGGTTAGCGGCTACGAGCAGTACTTC. Protein: CASSLERVSGYEQYF.

This clonotype turned up a few times. The genes are TRBV3-1 and TRBJ2-1, with 7 bases that match TRBD2. Trimming cost V 6 bases and J 4 bases; bases outside gene matches: 9. Germline V gene lookup returns CDR1 LGHDT and CDR2 YNNKEL (reference sequence). The CDR3 contains 15 residues. DNA of the CDR3: TGTGCCAGCAGTCCCAGCGGGACCATATACAATGAGCAGTTCTTC. Amino acid sequence: CASSPSGTIYNEQFF.

This clonotype has ten or more counts. V and J are TRBV12-3 or TRBV12-4 and TRBJ1-1; a possible D gene is TRBD1 (6 bases). Trimming removed 9 bases from V and 0 bases from J, with 20 bases in between. The CDR3 covers 16 residues. CDR3 bases: TGTGCCAGTCAAAACCCCCAAGACAGGTTGAACACTGAAGCTTTCTTT. This sequence encodes CASQNPQDRLNTEAFF.

This clonotype was detected only once. The chain carries TRBV28 and TRBJ2-7, with D unclear. Germline CDR1 reads MDHEN; CDR2 reads SYDVKM. The CDR3 extends over 15 amino acids. The germline V and J ends were trimmed by 4 bases and 6 bases, with 19 bases remaining between them. In DNA form, the CDR3 reads TGTGCCAGCAGTTCCCTGGCTGCCGGTGTATCCGAGCAGTACTTC. Amino acids: CASSSLAAGVSEQYF.

This clonotype was observed at least ten times. The J gene is TRBJ2-1, the V gene TRBV20-1; 13 bases are a match to TRBD2. This CDR3 region has 17 residues. V lost 0 bases and J lost 8; bases outside the gene matches: 10. Looked up from germline, CDR1 is DFQATT and CDR2 is SNEGSKA (reference sequence). CDR3: CSARDFGTSGKVDEQFF. In DNA form, the CDR3 reads TGCAGTGCTAGAGATTTTGGGACTAGCGGGAAAGTAGATGAGCAGTTCTTC.

This clonotype occurred many times. The rearrangement joins TRBV20-1 to TRBJ2-7; D gene uncertain. The CDR3 covers 13 residues. The V end was cut by 7 bases, the J end by 8 bases, with 21 bases between. Germline CDR1 reads DFQATT; CDR2 reads SNEGSKA (reference sequence). The CDR3 sequence: CSGHSTLNSQQYF. The CDR3, as DNA: TGCAGTGGTCACAGCACCCTCAATAGCCAGCAGTACTTC.

The J gene is TRBJ1-5, the V gene TRBV4-3; 9 bases align to TRBD1. The CDR3 has 14 residues. V shed 0 bases, J shed 6 bases, and the junction held 0 bases outside the gene matches. In germline, CDR1 is LGHNA, CDR2 YSLEER. The CDR3 loop is CASSQETGGQPQHF. The DNA for the CDR3 is TGCGCCAGCAGCCAAGAGACAGGGGGTCAGCCCCAGCATTTT.

This clonotype was seen ten or more times. The V and J genes are TRBV11-2 and TRBJ1-1; D call uncertain. With 2 bases removed from V and 0 bases from J, the gap between germline ends came to 7 bases. The CDR3 is 14 residues long. Germline assignment: CDR1 SGHAT and CDR2 FQNNGV. As DNA, the CDR3 is TGTGCCAGCAGCTTATTAGGGCTGAACACTGAAGCTTTCTTT. This encodes CASSLLGLNTEAFF.

This clonotype was observed a few times. An end of the junction does not agree with germline; a read error may underlie this. The J gene is TRBJ1-1, the V gene TRBV30, with a weak D call TRBD1 (5 bases). The CDR3 has 12 residues. Germline values: CDR1 GTSNPN, CDR2 SVGIG (reference sequence). In nucleotides, the CDR3 is TGTGCCTGGAGGTCCGACAGTGGAGAAGCTTTATTT. Residues: CAWRSDSGEALF.

This clonotype was found many times. The genes are TRBV29-1 and TRBJ1-1; D may be TRBD1 (5 bases). There are 13 residues in the CDR3. V was shortened by 3 bases and J by 7 bases, with 15 bases between the two germline ends. Germline V gives CDR1 SQVTM, CDR2 ANQGSEA. The CDR3 DNA reads as TGCAGCGTTGACGTTCAGGGCGAAAGTGAAGCTTTCTTT. This encodes CSVDVQGESEAFF.